The 25 T cell receptor beta chains presented below share a single source sample, sequenced in a study of CD8+CD57+ T cells in acquired aplastic anemia (dated by TCRdb to 2016 to 2019). The patients picked for sequencing were ones in whom flow cytometry had shown an expansion of CD8+CD57+ cells. Sequenced using an Illumina HiSeq 2000. Profiling of TCR beta VDJ combinations and CDR3 sequences used genomic DNA as the template. TCRdb redid the processing of the public reads, applying fastp at Q25 and MiXCR, and retained in-frame beta chains. CDR3 protein sequences are deduplicated, and each keeps its most common genes and DNA. This sample has roughly 220,000 distinct CDR3 sequences in its table, and approximately 60% of those were observed once. The top ten clones comprise about three fifths of the sample. Sequenced: sorted CD4+, CD8+, or CD8+CD57+ T cells (not recorded which) from PBMCs. The receptors derive from a human donor with aplastic anemia.

The chain has TRBV5-1 and TRBJ2-7, with 9 bases aligning to TRBD1. There are 15 residues in the CDR3. The J segment lost 2 bases and the V segment lost 4 bases, leaving 7 bases of the junction unmatched. From germline, CDR1 is SGHRS and CDR2 YFSETQ. The CDR3 DNA is TGCGCCAGCAGCACAACGGGACAGGGACCCTACGAGCAGTACTTC. Translated: CASSTTGQGPYEQYF.

The chain has TRBV19 and TRBJ1-5; 7 nucleotides align to TRBD1. V lost 5 bases to trimming and J lost 4 bases; unmatched junction nucleotides: 8. The germline V gene has CDR1 LNHDA and CDR2 SQIVND (reference sequence). The CDR3 totals 15 residues. The CDR3 is CASSLRQGYNQPQHF. In DNA, the CDR3 is TGTGCCAGTAGTTTGCGACAGGGATATAATCAGCCCCAGCATTTT.

This clonotype was detected only a few times. The V and J genes are TRBV7-3 and TRBJ2-2, with D uncertain. Between the trimmed V and J ends, which lost 0 bases and 8 bases, there was a span of 10 bases. The CDR3 runs to 14 residues. CDR1 SGHTA and CDR2 FQGTGA come from the germline V gene. CDR3 in amino acids: CASSLTLAVGELFF. In DNA, the CDR3 is TGTGCCAGCAGCTTAACGTTGGCCGTAGGGGAGCTGTTTTTT. Supplemented by reference TRBV7-3 and TRBJ2-2, the full variable domain reads GAGVSQTPSNKVTEKGKYVELRCDPISGHTALYWYRQSLGQGPEFLIYFQGTGAADDSGLPNDRFFAVRPEGSVSTLKIQRTERGDSAVYLCASSLTLAVGELFFGEGSRLTVL.

The chain combines TRBV7-8 with TRBJ2-7, with 8 bases aligning to TRBD1. The CDR3 length is 14 residues. Germline V CDR1 and CDR2: SGHVS, FQNEAQ. Losses at the gene ends were 3 bases for V and 9 bases for J; bases not matched to a gene: 10. The chain's CDR3 is CASSFGDRWGGQYF. The CDR3 nucleotides read TGTGCCAGCAGCTTTGGGGACAGGTGGGGCGGGCAGTACTTC.

This chain links TRBV5-1 with TRBJ2-5; maybe TRBD1 (5 bases). The V end lost 4 bases, the J end lost 1 base, and 8 bases lay between the germline ends. The CDR3 length is 13 residues. Germline CDR1 reads SGHRS; CDR2 reads YFSETQ. The CDR3 loop is CASSQGFQETQYF. In nucleotides, the CDR3 is TGCGCCAGCAGCCAGGGATTCCAAGAGACCCAGTACTTC.

V usage is TRBV29-1 and J usage is TRBJ2-2, with D possibly matching TRBD2 (6 bases). The germline V gene has CDR1 SQVTM and CDR2 ANQGSEA. The CDR3 has 16 residues. V dropped 6 bases and J dropped 3 bases, with 20 bases sitting between them. Written as DNA, the CDR3 is TGCAGCGTCGCGTCGGAGGGACCGTGGGACACCGGGGAGCTGTTTTTT. It is translated as CSVASEGPWDTGELFF.

The chain joins TRBV6-5 to TRBJ2-7; D gene unclear. V shed 2 bases and J shed 0 bases, with 8 bases lying between them. Germline V lookup: CDR1 MNHEY, CDR2 SVGAGI. The CDR3 is 14 amino acids. CDR3 amino acids: CASSYRDTSYEQYF. CDR3 coding DNA: TGTGCCAGCAGTTACCGAGACACCTCCTACGAGCAGTACTTC.

This clonotype has a count of ten or more. The chain uses TRBV6-5 and TRBJ2-7, with 8 nucleotides matching TRBD2. Germline V gene sequence: CDR1 MNHEY, CDR2 SVGAGI. The trim removed 6 bases at V and 3 bases at J, leaving 13 bases unmatched. This CDR3 contains 16 residues. The CDR3 is CASSSATGLDNYEQYF. DNA for the CDR3: TGTGCCAGCAGCTCGGCCACGGGACTAGATAACTACGAGCAGTACTTC.

J is TRBJ1-1 and V is TRBV18; D is ambiguous. Trimming pared 0 bases from V and 4 bases from J, leaving 3 bases between. The CDR3 is 12 amino acids. Per the germline V gene, CDR1 is KGHSH and CDR2 is LQKENI. CDR3 sequence reads: CASSPPATEAFF. In nucleotides, the CDR3 is TGTGCCAGCTCACCACCGGCCACTGAAGCTTTCTTT.

The chain employs TRBV19 and TRBJ2-1, with 8 nucleotides matching TRBD2. Trimming at V came to 6 bases and at J to 4 bases, leaving 11 bases not matched to a gene. Germline V lookup: CDR1 LNHDA, CDR2 SQIVND (reference sequence). The CDR3 sequence is 16 residues long. The CDR3 DNA reads as TGTGCCAGTAGCAATCGGGAGGGCGTCCGTTACAATGAGCAGTTCTTC. It yields the protein CASSNREGVRYNEQFF.

This clonotype came up a few times. The chain couples TRBV12-3 or TRBV12-4 to TRBJ2-7; maybe TRBD1 (6 bases). This CDR3 contains 13 residues. V dropped 2 bases and J dropped 2 bases, with 7 bases sitting between them. CDR3: CASSLQGTYEQYF. CDR3 DNA: TGTGCCAGCAGTTTACAGGGGACCTACGAGCAGTACTTC.

This rearrangement joins TRBV19 to TRBJ1-2; D unresolved. V was shortened by 3 bases and J by 0 bases, with 8 bases between the two germline ends. Germline CDR1 is LNHDA and CDR2 is SQIVND (reference sequence). This CDR3 is 14 amino acids long. The CDR3 DNA reads as TGTGCCAGTAGTATTGGCATCACTAACTATGGCTACACCTTC. Protein: CASSIGITNYGYTF.

This chain connects TRBV24-1 to TRBJ2-3; D is perhaps TRBD1 or TRBD2 (6 bases each). Germline V CDR1 and CDR2: KGHDR, SFDVKD. Trimming removed 4 bases at V and 6 bases at J, with 16 bases between. CDR3 size: 15 residues. The CDR3, as DNA: TGTGCCACCAGTGACCCCGGGACGGGGGCGGATACGCAGTATTTT. It encodes CATSDPGTGADTQYF.

This clonotype has at least ten counts. The DNA of the CDR3 is TGTGCTAGTGGACTCACAGATACGCAGTATTTT. Translated, it gives CASGLTDTQYF. The gene calls are TRBV12-5 and TRBJ2-3; D gene ambiguous. Germline CDR1 and CDR2: LGHNT and FRNRAP. The CDR3 length is 11 residues. Trimming took off 6 bases at V and 2 bases at J, with 3 bases between the two ends.

The chain uses TRBV10-3 and TRBJ1-2; D unclear. The CDR3 length is 16 residues. Deletions cut 0 bases from V and 0 bases from J, with 11 bases between. Germline V gene lookup returns CDR1 ENHRY and CDR2 SYGVKD. The CDR3 DNA follows: TGTGCCATCAGTGAGTCATCCCGTTTTCCTAACTATGGCTACACCTTC. It translates to CAISESSRFPNYGYTF.

V and J are TRBV6-6 and TRBJ2-7; tentative D call: TRBD1 (6 bases). Germline CDR1 MNHNY, CDR2 SVGAGI (reference sequence). This CDR3 has 14 residues. Trimming cost V 5 bases and J 2 bases, with 13 bases left between them. This chain's CDR3 is CASSLKQGPYEQYF. The CDR3 nucleotides are TGTGCCAGCAGTCTGAAACAGGGACCCTACGAGCAGTACTTC.

The chain has TRBV7-2 and TRBJ2-7; perhaps TRBD1 as D (6 bases). Germline V gives CDR1 SGHTA, CDR2 FQGNSA. This CDR3 comprises 14 residues. Trimming removed 6 bases at V and 2 bases at J, with 14 bases between. The CDR3 region is CASRSQGYPYEQYF. CDR3 nucleotides: TGTGCCAGCAGGTCACAGGGATACCCCTACGAGCAGTACTTC.

This clonotype was picked up a small number of times. The chain carries TRBV5-4 and TRBJ2-7; TRBD1 matches 7 bases. J gave up 0 bases and V 3 bases, and 3 bases lay outside the gene matches. CDR1 is SGHNT, CDR2 YYREEE, per germline (reference sequence). The CDR3 totals 14 residues. The CDR3 DNA reads TGTGCCAGCAGCTCGGACAGGAGCTCCTACGAGCAGTACTTC. Translating it yields CASSSDRSSYEQYF.

This clonotype was seen a handful of times. Sequence at one end of the junction differs from germline and may be a read error. This chain joins TRBV24-1 and TRBJ2-1; D possibly corresponds to TRBD2 (6 bases). CDR3 length equals 15 residues. Germline V gene lookup returns CDR1 KGHDR and CDR2 SFDVKD. The CDR3 loop is CATSDFRDLYNGQFF. In nucleotides, the CDR3 is TGTGCCACCAGTGATTTTAGGGACTTATACAATGGGCAGTTCTTC.

V usage is TRBV5-1 and J usage is TRBJ2-7, with 8 nucleotides matching TRBD1. V lost 0 bases, J lost 1 base, and 3 bases stayed unmatched. The germline CDR1 and CDR2 sequences are SGHRS and YFSETQ. The CDR3 totals 15 residues. Written as DNA, the CDR3 is TGCGCCAGCAGCTTGGCTACAGGGGGATCCTACGAGCAGTACTTC. This encodes CASSLATGGSYEQYF.

This clonotype was counted a few times. This rearrangement joins TRBV10-2 to TRBJ1-5; D gene ambiguous. CDR1 is WSHSY, CDR2 SAAADI, per germline. The CDR3 runs to 15 residues. The germline V and J ends were trimmed by 0 bases and 6 bases, with 12 bases remaining between them. CDR3 protein: CASSESISHPQPQHF. CDR3 DNA: TGCGCCAGCAGTGAGTCGATCTCCCACCCTCAGCCCCAGCATTTT.

The J gene is TRBJ2-7, the V gene TRBV7-8; 8 positions agree with TRBD2. The CDR3 is 14 amino acids. Germline loops: CDR1 SGHVS, CDR2 FQNEAQ. The CDR3 nucleotides read TGTGCCCGCAGCCCTGGCGGGGGGCGGAGGGAGCAGTACGTC. Translating gives CARSPGGGRREQYV.

V usage is TRBV4-1 and J usage is TRBJ2-7; 7 bases are shared with TRBD1. Germline values: CDR1 MGHRA, CDR2 YSYEKL. With 2 bases clipped from V and 2 bases from J, the junction kept 3 bases outside the gene matches. The CDR3 runs to 14 residues. The CDR3 is CASSQPDRAYEQYF. DNA of the CDR3: TGCGCCAGCAGCCAACCAGACAGGGCCTACGAGCAGTACTTC.

The rearrangement uses TRBV2 and TRBJ2-7; maybe TRBD1 (6 bases). The CDR3 is made up of 11 amino acids. The V end was cut by 6 bases, the J end by 6 bases, with 9 bases between. Germline values: CDR1 SNHLY, CDR2 FYNNEI. The CDR3 DNA is TGTGCCAGCAGAGGGGGTATCGAGCAGTACTTC. Its translation is CASRGGIEQYF.

In DNA form, the CDR3 reads TGCGCCAGCAGCTTGGACGGGTCGGGAAAACTGTTTTTT. It is translated as CASSLDGSGKLFF. The rearrangement uses TRBV5-1 and TRBJ1-4; D gene uncertain. The V and J ends lost 0 bases and 10 bases respectively, with 10 bases between them. This CDR3 is 13 amino acids long. Germline CDR1 SGHRS, CDR2 YFSETQ.